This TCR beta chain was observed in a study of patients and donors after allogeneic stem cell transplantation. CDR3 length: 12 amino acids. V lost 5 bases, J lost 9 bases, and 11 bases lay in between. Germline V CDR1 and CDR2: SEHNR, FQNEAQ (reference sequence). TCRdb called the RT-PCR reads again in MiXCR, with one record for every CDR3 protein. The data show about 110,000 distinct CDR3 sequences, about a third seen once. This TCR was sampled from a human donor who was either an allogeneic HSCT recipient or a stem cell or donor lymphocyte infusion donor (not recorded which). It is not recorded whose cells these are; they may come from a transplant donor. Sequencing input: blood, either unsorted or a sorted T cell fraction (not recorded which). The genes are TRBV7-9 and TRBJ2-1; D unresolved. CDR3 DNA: TGTGCCAGCAGCCCGAGAATCGGTGAGCAGTTCTTC. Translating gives CASSPRIGEQFF.